This entry features one T cell receptor (beta chain) sequence. Its antigen is unknown. Base qualities were left out, and no much larger clone turns up one base away. The source of the sample is a study of cytomegalovirus exposure and HLA in healthy donors (dated by TCRdb to the late 2010s). Study-wide context: In an earlier analysis of several hundred of the donors, about 270 Gb of sequence data and approximately 100 million unique TCR beta sequences from roughly 200 million T cells were reported. An early release that covered fewer than 800 HLA-typed donors contained around 330 gigabases of sequencing data and tens of millions of unique TCR sequences. Of the 300 to 450 genotyped donors, roughly 80% were placed in the genetic ancestry cluster associated with self-reported Caucasian donors. The study was designed to test whether signatures of past pathogen exposure could be identified by cataloging public T cell receptors. The T cell repertoires of 666 subjects were profiled by immunosequencing and related to cytomegalovirus serostatus. A separate validation cohort of 100 to 150 different subjects was used in addition to the approximately 700-subject first cohort. High-throughput TCR immunosequencing, statistical association of individual TCRs with disease status, and machine learning were combined to predict cytomegalovirus infection status. In a later analysis, previously published TCR beta repertoires from several hundred donors were re-analyzed and high-resolution HLA genotyping was added so that TCR occurrence patterns could be studied. Rather than using new phenotypic data, the later analysis identified candidate immune exposures from TCR beta sequences and from how often those sequences occurred across donors. In an earlier analysis of a few hundred of the donors, high-throughput TCR beta sequencing was used to judge whether each TCR beta V gene segment behaved as functional or pseudogenic. Alongside the repertoire data, information on donor age, sex, ethnicity and CMV serostatus was compiled. A later genetic analysis used genome-wide SNP genotypes for about 55% of the 666 donors, treating that subset as a discovery cohort. Every repertoire in the discovery cohort had been generated on one and the same sequencing platform. HLA typing included class I and class II loci at four-digit resolution. The number of donors typed differed by locus, with about 629-630 for A, B, C, DRB1 and DQB1, about 500 for DQA1, about 610 for DPA1, and around 450 for DPB1. Four or five DR-DQ haplotypes were handled as single units for association and clustering because linkage in the cohort was strong. Among 398 genotyped donors of the cohort, an average of about 220,000 unique TCR beta nucleotide sequences was sequenced per donor, of which about 18% were non-productive. The paper's findings and limits, for the study overall: Some IMGT-functional V segments, including TRBV6-2 and TRBV6-3, could not be distinguished by the 87-base-pair reads and were therefore excluded. The only immune exposure information available for the cohort was CMV serostatus. Because HLA typing was missing for some donors at each locus, association tests included only the typed subset. A few of the identified cytomegalovirus-associated TCR beta chains were confirmed in vitro to be specific for cytomegalovirus antigens. In a later genetic analysis, a missense DCLRE1C variant was associated with V-gene and J-gene trimming of TCR beta chains, and the association was replicated in an independent cohort. In an earlier analysis of more than 450 of the donors, most TCR beta V segments were observed in productive rearrangements about 87% or about 30% of the time, broadly matching IMGT annotations. The presence/absence analyses assumed that sequencing depth was roughly uniform across donors, and that assumption may not be true. Correlated functional status among segregating V segments might be attributable to linkage disequilibrium, but an unknown experimental factor could not be ruled out. A later genetic analysis reported fewer N-insertions in productive TCRs among donors in an Asian-associated ancestry cluster than the roughly 700-donor mean. The authors suggested that the approach could potentially be generalized to other disease states and immunological phenotypes. A later analysis found that most CMV-associated TCR beta chains appeared HLA-restricted, with HLA associations seemingly driven largely by CMV exposure. The study gave a list of around 170 TCR beta chains associated with cytomegalovirus. A cluster of highly shared sequence variants was judged likely to represent a technical artifact of the sequencing pipeline. Cytomegalovirus status was reported to be diagnosed by the classifier with high specificity and sensitivity in both the original and validation cohorts. A further reported finding was that TCR beta sequences accurately predicted the HLA-A and HLA-B alleles for most subjects in the first cohort. A later analysis found that TCR association rates varied across HLA loci, with DRB1 alleles showing the most associated TCRs and HLA-C alleles the fewest. Some 15 rarely observed V segments, including chromosome 9 orphons, were excluded from the earlier analysis of several hundred of the donors because counts were too low. In this cohort, only TCR beta chains were sequenced, and detectable features were limited by the absence of alpha or paired-chain data. According to a later analysis, parvovirus B19, influenza, CMV and Epstein-Barr virus appeared linked to several top co-occurrence clusters. Most TCR sequences were observed very rarely across donors, whereas some public TCRs were present in many individuals. When HLA alleles, especially DR and DQ, strongly co-occurred, TCR associations were difficult to assign to individual alleles. Compared with equally common non-associated chains, HLA-associated TCR beta chains in a later analysis were more clonally expanded and had lower generation probabilities. Specific HLA alleles were associated with 15,000 to 20,000 TCR beta sequences at a false discovery rate of 0.05 in a later analysis.

Libraries were built with the immunoSEQ multiplex PCR assay. The multiplex PCR relied on a mix of 60 forward primers for TCR Vbeta segments and 13 reverse primers for TCR Jbeta segments. The CDR3 region of rearranged TCR beta genes was amplified from genomic DNA by a multiplex PCR assay. The amplified TCR beta libraries were sequenced on the Illumina HiSeq System as 87-base-pair reads. On the study's bioinformatics: Across the 670 or so repertoires, a later analysis counted about 81 million unique TCR beta chains, roughly 11 million of which were shared by at least two donors. Raw reads were error-corrected and collapsed into unique sequences with a nearest-neighbor algorithm that merged closely related sequences to remove PCR and sequencing errors. To assign V, D and J gene segments, CDR3 sequences were aligned to IMGT reference sequences. For a sequence to be retained, a match of at least six nucleotides was required to both a V gene segment and a J gene segment. A rearrangement was called productive if the CDR3 had no stop codons and remained in frame with V and J, and every other rearrangement was called non-productive. CDR3 was defined according to IMGT convention as the region running from the second conserved V-encoded cysteine to the conserved J-encoded phenylalanine. Sequences without an unambiguous match to a single V gene segment were excluded from the earlier analysis of 450 to 750 of the donors. In an earlier analysis of approximately 500 of the donors, a V segment was called functional when productive rearrangements were above 56.7%, and segregating when the standard deviation between donors exceeded 5%. A statistical classification framework was built to diagnose cytomegalovirus status from the catalog of TCR beta chain sequences. V and J gene assignment, in a later analysis, came from comparing TCR nucleotide sequences with IMGT/GENE-DB human TR gene sequences. Using the TCRdist pipeline, a later analysis assigned CDR3 sequences along with most-parsimonious VDJ recombination scenarios. In a later analysis, each TCR beta chain was defined by its CDR3 amino acid sequence together with its V-gene family, and reads without a unique V-gene family were excluded. To address suspected cross-contamination and a sequencing artifact, a later analysis removed 550 to 750 highly shared, low-generation-probability nucleotide sequences. In a later analysis, a clonal expansion index was calculated for each public chain from normalized within-repertoire ranks of inferred template counts. A later analysis computed generation probabilities with a VDJ recombination model fitted to out-of-frame rearrangements, and checked the results against IGoR. In a later analysis, TCR-TCR, TCR-HLA and TCR-CMV co-occurrence was scored with hypergeometric tests, and a repertoire-size bias correction was applied to TCR pairs. To estimate false discovery rates, a later analysis permuted the HLA or CMV assignments 20 times. In a later analysis, co-occurring TCRs were grouped using DBSCAN, and TCRdist sequence similarity was added for clustering within HLA-allele-positive subsets. Repertoires with fewer than 30,000 or more than 120,000 public chains were left out of co-occurrence clustering, as were a few repertoires with anomalous nucleotide sharing. The immuneACCESS repertoire file appears here via TCRdb, limited to in-frame rearrangements. These files lack a portion of the clones; in checked studies, under half of the deficit traces to unresolved V genes, and the cause of the others is not known. The DNA was the basis for D and trimming; V, J and clone size are from that table. Counted in this sample were roughly 180,000 clones; about three quarters of them appeared once. Jointly, the top ten make up 3% to 4.5% of the sample.

The CDR3 measures 13 amino acids from cysteine to phenylalanine. Here the CDR3 DNA is all that survives: 39 bases in frame from base 1. V is pruned by 4 bases and J by 7 bases, leaving 3 bases of the junction without a gene match. CDR1 and CDR2, looked up from the germline V gene, are SNHLY and FYNNEI. The cohort comprised several hundred healthy bone marrow donors. Cohort members were all nominally healthy when sampled, although unrecorded immune exposures were likely present. The donor was CMV seropositive and belonged to the group of about 290 seropositive cohort members. Every donor gave a peripheral blood sample, and the peripheral blood mononuclear cells from that sample were used for TCR beta sequencing. The Qiagen DNeasy Blood Extraction Kit was used to extract genomic DNA from the blood cell samples.

Sequenced: PBMCs. This receptor was identified in a woman in her sixties or seventies in good health and CMV-seropositive. In this chain, TRBV2 is recombined with TRBJ2-1; TRBD1 matches 8 bases in the middle. The CDR3: CASSVQGANEQFF. At the DNA level, the sequence is TGTGCCAGCAGTGTTCAGGGGGCGAATGAGCAGTTCTTC.